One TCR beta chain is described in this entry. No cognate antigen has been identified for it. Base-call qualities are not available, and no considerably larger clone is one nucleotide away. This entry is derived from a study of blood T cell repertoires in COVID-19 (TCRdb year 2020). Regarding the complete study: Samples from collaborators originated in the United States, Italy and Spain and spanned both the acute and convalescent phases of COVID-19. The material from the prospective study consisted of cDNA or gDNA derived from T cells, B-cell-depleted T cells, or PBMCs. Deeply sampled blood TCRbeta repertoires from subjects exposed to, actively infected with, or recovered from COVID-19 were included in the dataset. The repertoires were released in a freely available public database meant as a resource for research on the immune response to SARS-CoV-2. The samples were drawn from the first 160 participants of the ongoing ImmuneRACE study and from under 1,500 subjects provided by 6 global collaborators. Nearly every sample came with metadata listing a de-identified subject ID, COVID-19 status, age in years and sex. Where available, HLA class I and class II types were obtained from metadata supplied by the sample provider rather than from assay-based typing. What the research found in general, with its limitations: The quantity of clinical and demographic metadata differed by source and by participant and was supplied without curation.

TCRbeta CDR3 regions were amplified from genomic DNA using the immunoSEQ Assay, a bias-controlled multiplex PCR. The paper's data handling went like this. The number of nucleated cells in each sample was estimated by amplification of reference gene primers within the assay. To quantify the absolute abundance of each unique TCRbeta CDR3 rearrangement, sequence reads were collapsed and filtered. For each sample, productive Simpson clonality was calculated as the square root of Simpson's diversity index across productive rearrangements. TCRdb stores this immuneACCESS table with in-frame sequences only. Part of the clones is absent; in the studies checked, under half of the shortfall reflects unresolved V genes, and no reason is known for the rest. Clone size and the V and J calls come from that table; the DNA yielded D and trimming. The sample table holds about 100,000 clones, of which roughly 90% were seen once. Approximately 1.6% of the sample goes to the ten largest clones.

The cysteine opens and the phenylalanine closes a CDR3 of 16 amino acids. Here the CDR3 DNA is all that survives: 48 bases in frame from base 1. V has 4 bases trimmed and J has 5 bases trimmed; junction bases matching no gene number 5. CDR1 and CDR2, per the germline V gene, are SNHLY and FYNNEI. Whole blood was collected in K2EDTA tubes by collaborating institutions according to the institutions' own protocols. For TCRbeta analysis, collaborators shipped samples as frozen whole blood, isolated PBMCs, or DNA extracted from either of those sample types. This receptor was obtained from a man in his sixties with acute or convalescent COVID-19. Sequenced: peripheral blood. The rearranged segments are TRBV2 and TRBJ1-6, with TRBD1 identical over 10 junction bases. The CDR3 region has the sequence CASSVLGQGDNSPLHF. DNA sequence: TGTGCCAGCAGTGTTCTCGGACAGGGGGATAATTCACCCCTCCACTTT.